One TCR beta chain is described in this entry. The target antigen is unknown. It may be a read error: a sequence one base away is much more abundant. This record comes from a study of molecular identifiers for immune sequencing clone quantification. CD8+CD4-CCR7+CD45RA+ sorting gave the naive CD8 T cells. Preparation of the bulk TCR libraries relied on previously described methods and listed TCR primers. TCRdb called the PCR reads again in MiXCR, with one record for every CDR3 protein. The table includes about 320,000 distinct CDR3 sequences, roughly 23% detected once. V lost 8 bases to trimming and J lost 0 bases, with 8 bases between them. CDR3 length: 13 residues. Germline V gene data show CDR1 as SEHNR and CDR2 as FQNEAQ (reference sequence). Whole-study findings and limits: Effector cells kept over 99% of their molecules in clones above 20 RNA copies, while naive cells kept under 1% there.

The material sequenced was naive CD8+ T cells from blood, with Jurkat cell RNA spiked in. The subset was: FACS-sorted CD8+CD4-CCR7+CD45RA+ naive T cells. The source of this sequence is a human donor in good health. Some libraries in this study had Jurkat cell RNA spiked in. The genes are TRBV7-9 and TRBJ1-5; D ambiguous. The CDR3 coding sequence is TGTGCCAGCGGCTCTAATAGCAATCAGCCCCAGCATTTT. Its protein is CASGSNSNQPQHF.